The 5 T cell receptor beta chains given below trace back to one sample, sequenced in a study of CD4+ T cells in melanoma. Libraries were prepared by immunoSEQ multiplex PCR; TCRdb keeps only in-frame clonotypes and omits some of them. The sample carries more than 6,500 clones, around 67% recorded once. Sequenced sample: cells from a culture (not recorded whether cultured in vitro). These TCRs come from a human donor with melanoma.

V and J are TRBV5-1 and TRBJ1-1, with D perhaps TRBD1 (5 bases). Germline CDR1 and CDR2: SGHRS and YFSETQ. This CDR3 region has 13 residues. Trimming removed 4 bases from V and 4 bases from J, with 11 bases in between. CDR3 in DNA: TGCGCCAGCAGCAGGACATCCACCACTGAAGCTTTCTTT. Translated, it gives CASSRTSTTEAFF.

The rearrangement links TRBV9 to TRBJ2-5; D is possibly TRBD1 (8 bases). V lost 0 bases, J lost 1 base, and 16 bases lay in between. Germline V lookup: CDR1 SGDLS, CDR2 YYNGEE. The CDR3 covers 17 residues. DNA of the CDR3: TGTGCCAGCAGCGTAGGGGGAGGGGGGACAGGCCAAGAGACCCAGTACTTC. Translation gives CASSVGGGGTGQETQYF.

In DNA form, the CDR3 reads TGTGCCAGCAGCCAAGCCGGACAGGGTGCATCCTACGAGCAGTACTTC. As protein: CASSQAGQGASYEQYF. The genes are TRBV3-1 (or the pseudogene TRBV3-2) and TRBJ2-7, with 8 bases fitting TRBD1. The CDR3 runs 16 residues. V was clipped by 1 base and J by 1 base; unmatched bases: 6. Germline values: CDR1 LGHDT, CDR2 YNNKEL (reference sequence).

The V and J genes are TRBV29-1 and TRBJ2-5; D tentatively fits TRBD1 or TRBD2 (5 bases each). The germline CDR1 and CDR2 sequences are SQVTM and ANQGSEA. V dropped 8 bases and J dropped 4 bases, with 14 bases sitting between them. The CDR3 sequence is 12 residues long. CDR3 in DNA: TGCAGCTTTGGGACCCTAGGAGAGACCCAGTACTTC. It specifies CSFGTLGETQYF.

The chain joins TRBV28 to TRBJ1-3; 7 nucleotides align to TRBD1. The CDR3 has 15 residues. The junction had 7 bases not matched to a gene; V was cut back by 2 bases and J by 6 bases. Germline V gene sequence: CDR1 MDHEN, CDR2 SYDVKM. The CDR3 nucleotides are TGTGCCAGCAGTTTACTATTTGGGACAGAAAACACCATATATTTT. This sequence encodes CASSLLFGTENTIYF.